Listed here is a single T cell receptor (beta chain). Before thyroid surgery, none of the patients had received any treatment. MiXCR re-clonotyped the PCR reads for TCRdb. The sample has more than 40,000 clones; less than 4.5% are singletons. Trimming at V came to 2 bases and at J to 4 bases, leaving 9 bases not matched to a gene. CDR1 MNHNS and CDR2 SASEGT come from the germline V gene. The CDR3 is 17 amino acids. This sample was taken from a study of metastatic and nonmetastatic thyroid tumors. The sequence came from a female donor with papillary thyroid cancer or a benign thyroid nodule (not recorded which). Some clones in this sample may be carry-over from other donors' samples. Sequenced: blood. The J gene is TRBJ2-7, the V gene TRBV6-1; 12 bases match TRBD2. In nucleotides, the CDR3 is TGTGCCAGCAGTGAATCTCAAAGGCTAGCGGGAGGGTACGAGCAGTACTTC. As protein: CASSESQRLAGGYEQYF.